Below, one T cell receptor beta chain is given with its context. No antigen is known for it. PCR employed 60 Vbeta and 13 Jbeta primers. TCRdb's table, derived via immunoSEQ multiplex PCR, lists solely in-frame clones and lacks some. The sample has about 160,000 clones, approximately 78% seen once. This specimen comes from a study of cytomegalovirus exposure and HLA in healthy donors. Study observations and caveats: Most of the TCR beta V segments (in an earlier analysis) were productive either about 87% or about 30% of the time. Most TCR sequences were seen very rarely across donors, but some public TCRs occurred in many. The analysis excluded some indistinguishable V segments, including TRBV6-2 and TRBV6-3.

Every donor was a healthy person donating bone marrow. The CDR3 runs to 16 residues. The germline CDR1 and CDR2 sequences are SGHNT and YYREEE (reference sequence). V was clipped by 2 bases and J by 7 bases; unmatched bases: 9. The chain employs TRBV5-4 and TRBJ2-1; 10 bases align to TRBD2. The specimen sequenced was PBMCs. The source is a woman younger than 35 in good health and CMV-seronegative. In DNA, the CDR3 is TGTGCCAGCAGCTTACTTCGGACTAGCGGAGCTAATGAGCAGTTCTTC. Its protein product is CASSLLRTSGANEQFF.